This paragraph reports one T cell receptor (beta chain). Reverse transcription of roughly 0.45 to 1 ug RNA was performed with random hexamers. TCRdb reprocessed the immunoSEQ multiplex PCR reads via MiXCR and lists one record per CDR3 protein. The sample has more than 150,000 distinct CDR3 sequences; roughly 94% are singletons. The data derive from a study of CD8 T cells in Susac syndrome. V lost 5 bases and J lost 3, with 18 bases in between. Germline loops: CDR1 MNHNS, CDR2 SASEGT. CDR3 length: 16 amino acids. High-throughput TCR beta sequencing covered peripheral CD8+ and CD4+ T cells. J is TRBJ2-3 and V is TRBV6-1, with D possibly matching TRBD2 (6 bases). The receptor's source is a human donor with multiple sclerosis. What was sequenced was CD8+ T cells from PBMCs. DNA of the CDR3: TGTGCCAGCAGTCTTGGGACTTCTGGTCGGACAGATACGCAGTATTTT. It is translated as CASSLGTSGRTDTQYF.